This T cell receptor (beta chain) came from a study of blood T cell repertoires in COVID-19. Study overall: Samples representing acute and convalescent COVID-19 were sourced from the United States, Italy and Spain.

Seattle participants joined during active infection and were tracked over time. The CDR3 spans 13 residues. CDR1 SQVTM and CDR2 ANQGSEA come from the germline V gene. Trimming took off 5 bases at V and 4 bases at J, with 12 bases between the two ends. As originally analysed: Estimates of nucleated cell counts were drawn from the amplification of reference gene primers. The assay was immunoSEQ multiplex PCR, and TCRdb's table has in-frame clones only and misses some. D and trimming come from the DNA, and the V and J calls and clone size come from that table. This sample has fewer than 250,000 clones; around four fifths occur once, and the top ten carry 0.9% to 0.95%.

V usage is TRBV29-1 and J usage is TRBJ1-3; possibly TRBD1 for D (6 bases). This TCR came from a man aged 55 to 69 with COVID-19, enrolled during active disease. Sequences were obtained from peripheral blood. Here the CDR3 reads CSVSRDKGNTIYF. The CDR3 region has the DNA TGCAGCGTTTCTAGGGACAAGGGAAACACCATATATTTT.